The 23 T cell receptor beta chains reported below all come from one sample, sequenced in a study of T cells after yellow fever vaccination. TCRdb used MiXCR to reprocess the 5' RACE reads, holding one entry per CDR3 protein. The sample records 96,000 or so distinct CDR3 sequences, more than 7.5% being singletons. Sequenced here: CD8+ T cells not binding an NS4B(214-222) dextramer, sorted from PBMCs, sampled roughly 15 days after the first yellow fever vaccination. These receptors originate from a man between 18 and 35 years old who received the YFV17D yellow fever vaccine.

This clonotype was counted ten times or more. The chain combines TRBV5-1 with TRBJ2-3, with a tentative D call TRBD1 (6 bases). Trimming stripped 9 bases from V and 2 bases from J, with 16 bases between. CDR1 is SGHRS, CDR2 YFSETQ, per germline. The length of the CDR3 is 14 residues. CDR3 loop: CATARDTPTDTQYF. The CDR3 DNA reads TGCGCCACCGCCCGGGACACCCCCACAGATACGCAGTATTTT.

The gene calls are TRBV6-5 and TRBJ2-5; D gene uncertain. Trimming removed 1 base from V and 1 base from J, with 4 bases in between. Germline V lookup: CDR1 MNHEY, CDR2 SVGAGI. The length of the CDR3 is 13 residues. The CDR3 loop reads CASSYYRQETQYF. The CDR3 DNA reads as TGTGCCAGCAGTTACTACCGCCAAGAGACCCAGTACTTC.

J is TRBJ2-3 and V is TRBV11-2; D not resolved. Germline-derived CDR1 and CDR2 are SGHAT and FQNNGV. The CDR3 runs to 14 residues. Trimming shortened V by 0 bases and J by 2 bases, and 6 bases separated the two germline ends. CDR3 residues: CASSLDYNTDTQYF. The CDR3 bases are TGTGCCAGCAGCTTAGATTACAACACAGATACGCAGTATTTT.

The CDR3, as DNA: TGTGCCAGCAGTTATTCAGGGGGGGGCTACGAGCAGTACTTC. Encoded protein: CASSYSGGGYEQYF. The chain has TRBV27 and TRBJ2-7, with D perhaps matching TRBD1 or TRBD2 (7 bases each). V was trimmed by 4 bases and J by 3 bases, leaving 13 bases between them. This CDR3 region has 14 residues. Germline V gives CDR1 MNHEY, CDR2 SMNVEV (reference sequence).

This clonotype was seen once. The chain recombines TRBV20-1 with TRBJ1-3; D possibly corresponds to TRBD1 (5 bases). The germline gives CDR1 DFQATT, CDR2 SNEGSKA (reference sequence). The CDR3 extends over 14 amino acids. Deletions cut 0 bases from V and 2 bases from J, with 8 bases between. DNA for the CDR3: TGCAGTGCTAGAGATCAAGGGGCTGGAAACACCATATATTTT. Translation gives CSARDQGAGNTIYF.

This chain links TRBV7-9 with TRBJ2-5; D may be TRBD1 (6 bases). Germline CDR1 reads SEHNR; CDR2 reads FQNEAQ (reference sequence). The V and J ends lost 7 bases and 4 bases respectively, with 13 bases between them. The CDR3 consists of 13 residues. CDR3 protein: CASTTWGRETQYF. The CDR3 nucleotides read TGTGCCAGCACCACCTGGGGGCGAGAGACCCAGTACTTC.

The chain uses TRBV15 and TRBJ1-6; 7 bases are a match to TRBD1. After removal of 5 bases from V and 11 bases from J, the junction contained 12 bases not matched to a gene. This CDR3 contains 15 residues. Germline V gene data show CDR1 as LNHNV and CDR2 as YYDKDF (reference sequence). CDR3: CATSGGQDLTPPLHF. Here the CDR3 DNA reads TGTGCCACCAGCGGTGGACAGGATCTGACACCACCCCTCCACTTT. Complete variable domain (other parts from reference TRBV15 and TRBJ1-6): DAMVIQNPRYQVTQFGKPVTLSCSQTLNHNVMYWYQQKSSQAPKLLFHYYDKDFNNEADTPDNFQSRRPNTSFCFLDIRSPGLGDTAMYLCATSGGQDLTPPLHFGNGTRLTVT.

CDR3 nucleotides: TGCGCCAGCAGCTTGGCCACGAGGGGGCTGATTGATTCTAACTATGGCTACACCTTC. It encodes CASSLATRGLIDSNYGYTF. V is TRBV5-1 and J is TRBJ1-2; TRBD1 aligns across 7 bases. V lost 0 bases to trimming and J lost 0 bases; unmatched junction nucleotides: 14. There are 19 residues in the CDR3. Germline CDR1 reads SGHRS; CDR2 reads YFSETQ.

This clonotype has a handful of counts. The gene calls are TRBV6-1 and TRBJ2-3, with D hard to call. V lost 10 bases, J lost 4 bases, and 21 bases lay in between. Germline CDR1 and CDR2: MNHNS and SASEGT. CDR3 size: 15 residues. The DNA for the CDR3 is TGTGCCATCAAGACGAGCTGGTCCCCGGCAGATACGCAGTATTTT. Protein product: CAIKTSWSPADTQYF.

This clonotype was picked up many times. The chain has TRBV3-1 and TRBJ2-4, with D unresolved. The germline V gene has CDR1 LGHDT and CDR2 YNNKEL (reference sequence). This CDR3 spans 15 amino acids. Trimming took 1 base from V and 1 from J, leaving 8 bases between them. The CDR3 loop is CASSQVGSAKNIQYF. In DNA form, the CDR3 reads TGTGCCAGCAGCCAAGTTGGGTCCGCCAAAAACATTCAGTACTTC.

This clonotype was seen repeatedly, ten times or more. The chain uses TRBV27 and TRBJ1-2; the D is unclear. Trimming removed 5 bases at V and 8 bases at J, with 18 bases between. Germline CDR1 MNHEY, CDR2 SMNVEV (reference sequence). The CDR3 is 14 amino acids. CDR3 in DNA: TGTGCCAGCAGTCCTATCTTACAGTCTGCCGGCTACACCTTC. Translated, it gives CASSPILQSAGYTF.

This rearrangement joins TRBV11-1 to TRBJ2-7; D not certain. CDR3 length: 13 residues. Germline V gene data show CDR1 as SGHAT and CDR2 as FQDESV (reference sequence). The ends were cut back, 4 bases at V and 1 base at J, with 8 bases in the middle. The CDR3 nucleotides are TGTGCCAGCAGCTCCCAGGATTCCTACGAGCAGTACTTC. Its translation is CASSSQDSYEQYF.

Concerning this clonotype itself: This may be a read error, as it is one base from a much larger clone. This rearrangement joins TRBV4-2 to TRBJ2-7; D is unresolved. The ends were cut back, 5 bases at V and 6 bases at J, with 17 bases in the middle. Germline V gene sequence: CDR1 LGHNA, CDR2 YNFKEQ. The CDR3 spans 14 residues. The CDR3 region is CASSAFKGIGEQYF. DNA for the CDR3: TGTGCCAGCAGCGCATTCAAGGGAATAGGCGAGCAGTACTTC.

This clonotype was recorded a few times. V gene TRBV5-1 combines with J gene TRBJ2-1; D is undetermined. This CDR3 region has 16 residues. V lost 0 bases and J lost 2, with 12 bases in between. Germline V gene sequence: CDR1 SGHRS, CDR2 YFSETQ. CDR3 nucleotide sequence: TGCGCCAGCAGCTTGGGGGGTAGGGTCACCTACAATGAGCAGTTCTTC. Amino acids: CASSLGGRVTYNEQFF.

This clonotype appeared a few times. The chain recombines TRBV10-3 with TRBJ2-3; TRBD1 aligns across 12 bases. The CDR3 covers 18 residues. CDR1 ENHRY and CDR2 SYGVKD come from the germline V gene. V lost 5 bases, J lost 1 base, and 10 bases stayed unmatched. The CDR3 here is CAISSPGQGAGGTDTQYF. The CDR3 DNA sequence: TGTGCCATCAGTTCGCCGGGACAGGGGGCGGGTGGCACAGATACGCAGTATTTT.

This sequence joins TRBV7-9 and TRBJ2-5, with no clear D. Germline V gene sequence: CDR1 SEHNR, CDR2 FQNEAQ (reference sequence). V was pared by 5 bases and J by 5 bases, with 12 bases between. The CDR3 is 13 residues long. The CDR3 region has the DNA TGTGCCAGCAGCGATGGGGTTCGGGAGACCCAGTACTTC. It yields the protein CASSDGVRETQYF.

The sample holds a few counts of this clonotype. The chain joins TRBV10-1 to TRBJ1-3; maybe TRBD1 (5 bases). Between the trimmed V and J ends, which lost 6 bases and 0 bases, there was a span of 18 bases. Germline assignment: CDR1 WNHNN and CDR2 SYGVQD (reference sequence). There are 17 residues in the CDR3. The CDR3 loop is CASRDWTPVLSGNTIYF. The DNA of the CDR3 is TGCGCCAGCAGAGATTGGACACCCGTCCTCTCTGGAAACACCATATATTTT.

This clonotype was seen only a few times. The V and J genes are TRBV6-1 and TRBJ1-5; no definite D call. This CDR3 has 15 amino acids. CDR1 is MNHNS and CDR2 is SASEGT in the germline V gene. Deletions cut 6 bases from V and 7 bases from J, with 19 bases between. The CDR3 reads CASSPGGRESQPQHF. The CDR3 DNA follows: TGTGCCAGCAGCCCTGGCGGGCGGGAGTCCCAGCCCCAGCATTTT.

The chain carries TRBV11-1 and TRBJ2-2, with D tentatively TRBD2 (6 bases). The CDR3 runs 16 residues. The V gene lost 1 base and the J gene lost 0 bases, with 9 bases spanning the gap. Germline V CDR1 and CDR2: SGHAT, FQDESV (reference sequence). The CDR3 nucleotides are TGTGCCAGCAGCTTAGTTGGACTAACGAACACCGGGGAGCTGTTTTTT. Its protein is CASSLVGLTNTGELFF.

This clonotype was seen a handful of times. The chain carries TRBV4-1 and TRBJ2-7; 11 positions agree with TRBD2. V was pared by 5 bases and J by 3 bases, with 6 bases of the junction left unmatched. CDR3 length equals 15 residues. Looked up from germline, CDR1 is MGHRA and CDR2 is YSYEKL. The CDR3 loop reads CASSFGTSGIYEQYF. The CDR3 DNA is TGCGCCAGCAGCTTCGGGACTAGCGGCATCTACGAGCAGTACTTC.

The rearrangement joins TRBV2 to TRBJ2-5; 8 nucleotides match TRBD1. Trimming at V came to 0 bases and at J to 9 bases, leaving 12 bases not matched to a gene. In germline, CDR1 is SNHLY, CDR2 FYNNEI. The CDR3 has 16 residues. CDR3 nucleotides: TGTGCCAGCAGTGAAGCGCTTCAGGGGGCTGGTGAGCCCCAGTACTTC. Translation: CASSEALQGAGEPQYF.

This rearrangement joins TRBV14 to TRBJ2-7; D unresolved. CDR1 is SGHDN and CDR2 is FVKESK in the germline V gene. V lost 1 base and J 3 bases, leaving 4 bases between the germline ends. The CDR3 runs 12 residues. The CDR3 loop is CASSQVLYEQYF. The CDR3 DNA follows: TGTGCCAGCAGCCAAGTCCTCTACGAGCAGTACTTC.

The rearrangement links TRBV5-8 to TRBJ2-1, with D perhaps TRBD1 (6 bases). Germline V gene lookup returns CDR1 SGHTS and CDR2 YDEGEE. The CDR3 has 15 amino acids. V dropped 3 bases and J dropped 2 bases, with 12 bases sitting between them. CDR3 sequence reads: CASSYRELPYNEQFF. CDR3 nucleotide sequence: TGTGCCAGCAGCTACAGGGAGCTGCCCTACAATGAGCAGTTCTTC.